The 21 T cell receptor beta chains below come from one sample, sequenced in a study of human T cells and chemical hapten exposure. MiXCR, applied by TCRdb to the RACE reads, yields one record per CDR3 protein. The sample holds 65,000 to 90,000 distinct CDR3 sequences, about 15% seen once. Stated time point: pre-sensitization, week 0. Treatment defined: therapeutic diphenylcyclopropenone sensitization with weekly scalp DPC. Source: whole blood, taken in connection with sensitization to the hapten diphenylcyclopropenone (DPC). All receptors derive from a woman aged 45-65 years with alopecia areata. Some clones in this sample may be carry-over from other donors' samples.

The gene calls are TRBV6-1 and TRBJ2-2; D is undetermined. The germline gives CDR1 MNHNS, CDR2 SASEGT. The CDR3 contains 12 residues. Trimming left V 2 bases short and J 3 bases short, with 1 base between. The CDR3 sequence: CASSEYTGELFF. Written as DNA, the CDR3 is TGTGCCAGCAGTGAATACACCGGGGAGCTGTTTTTT.

This sequence joins TRBV9 and TRBJ2-3; D remains ambiguous. V lost 4 bases to trimming and J lost 0 bases, with 12 bases between them. This CDR3 has 15 residues. Germline loops: CDR1 SGDLS, CDR2 YYNGEE. The CDR3 nucleotides read TGTGCCAGCAGCCCGTATCCAGATAGCACAGATACGCAGTATTTT. Protein product: CASSPYPDSTDTQYF.

The V call is TRBV20-1, the J call TRBJ2-5; no firm D call. This CDR3 region has 13 residues. Germline loops: CDR1 DFQATT, CDR2 SNEGSKA (reference sequence). The ends were cut back, 1 base at V and 1 base at J, with 7 bases in the middle. This CDR3 reads CSARAGAQETQYF. The CDR3 DNA sequence: TGCAGTGCTAGAGCCGGCGCCCAAGAGACCCAGTACTTC.

This clonotype was picked up a small number of times. The CDR3 sequence: CASSPLGGTDTQYF. CDR3 sequence (DNA): TGTGCCAGCAGCCCCTTAGGAGGCACAGATACGCAGTATTTT. The chain has TRBV14 and TRBJ2-3; D gene unclear. V lost 4 bases and J 1 base, leaving 9 bases between the germline ends. Germline CDR1 and CDR2: SGHDN and FVKESK. This CDR3 comprises 14 residues. Using reference TRBV14 and TRBJ2-3 for the parts outside the CDR3, the full variable domain is EAGVTQFPSHSVIEKGQTVTLRCDPISGHDNLYWYRRVMGKEIKFLLHFVKESKQDESGMPNNRFLAERTGGTYSTLKVQPAELEDSGVYFCASSPLGGTDTQYFGPGTRLTVL.

This clonotype has only a few counts. V usage is TRBV14 and J usage is TRBJ2-4, with D unclear. Trimming took off 4 bases at V and 7 bases at J, with 17 bases between the two ends. Germline loops: CDR1 SGHDN, CDR2 FVKESK. The CDR3 is made up of 15 amino acids. The CDR3 loop is CASSLNRSPANIQYF. CDR3 nucleotides: TGTGCCAGCAGCCTGAATCGGAGTCCAGCGAACATTCAGTACTTC.

This sequence joins TRBV3-1 and TRBJ2-1; D is possibly TRBD2 (6 bases). Per germline, CDR1 LGHDT and CDR2 YNNKEL (reference sequence). Trimming pared 7 bases from V and 4 bases from J, leaving 17 bases between. The CDR3 is 15 amino acids. CDR3 residues: CASTKRGSGYNEQFF. Written as DNA, the CDR3 is TGTGCCAGCACTAAACGGGGGAGCGGTTACAATGAGCAGTTCTTC.

DNA of the CDR3: TGTGCCAGCTCGCCCCGGGACAAAGGTAGCAATCAGCCCCAGCATTTT. Protein: CASSPRDKGSNQPQHF. The chain has TRBV18 and TRBJ1-5, with D possibly TRBD1 on 6 matching bases. The CDR3 runs to 16 residues. The V gene's germline CDR1 is KGHSH and CDR2 LQKENI. The germline V and J ends were trimmed by 6 bases and 0 bases, with 15 bases remaining between them.

This clonotype was counted a few times. V gene TRBV6-5 combines with J gene TRBJ1-6; D remains ambiguous. Germline V lookup: CDR1 MNHEY, CDR2 SVGAGI. V shed 4 bases and J shed 7 bases, with 5 bases lying between them. The CDR3 is 12 residues long. The CDR3 bases are TGTGCCAGCAGTTTAAGGAATTCACCCCTCCACTTT. Amino acids: CASSLRNSPLHF.

This clonotype was observed at least ten times. CDR3 sequence reads: CASSLAGLAWNTGELFF. The CDR3 bases are TGTGCCAGCAGCTTAGCCGGCTTAGCATGGAACACCGGGGAGCTGTTTTTT. The genes are TRBV7-6 and TRBJ2-2; D remains unclear. This CDR3 is built from 17 residues. Looked up from germline, CDR1 is SGHVS and CDR2 is FNYEAQ. V was clipped by 0 bases and J by 1 base, with 12 bases between them. Combining the CDR3 with reference TRBV7-6 and TRBJ2-2 gives the whole variable domain GAGVSQSPRYKVTKRGQDVALRCDPISGHVSLYWYRQALGQGPEFLTYFNYEAQQDKSGLPNDRFSAERPEGSISTLTIQRTEQRDSAMYRCASSLAGLAWNTGELFFGEGSRLTVL.

This clonotype was observed at least ten times. This rearrangement joins TRBV9 to TRBJ1-1; D gene ambiguous. Deletions cut 5 bases from V and 8 bases from J, with 4 bases between. The CDR3 is made up of 9 amino acids. Germline V gives CDR1 SGDLS, CDR2 YYNGEE. The CDR3 nucleotides read TGTGCCAGCAGACCCGAAGCTTTCTTT. Amino acid sequence: CASRPEAFF.

This clonotype was seen only a few times. The chain is built from TRBV28 and TRBJ2-1, with 10 nucleotides matching TRBD2. The CDR3 totals 15 residues. V lost 7 bases to trimming and J lost 9 bases; unmatched junction nucleotides: 12. Germline values: CDR1 MDHEN, CDR2 SYDVKM. The CDR3 DNA reads as TGTGCCAGCACCAAGGGGAGCGGGAGGGCCAGTGAGCAGTTCTTC. Translated: CASTKGSGRASEQFF. Full variable domain (remainder filled in from reference TRBV28 and TRBJ2-1): DVKVTQSSRYLVKRTGEKVFLECVQDMDHENMFWYRQDPGLGLRLIYFSYDVKMKEKGDIPEGYSVSREKKERFSLILESASTNQTSMYLCASTKGSGRASEQFFGPGTRLTVL.

The J gene is TRBJ1-1, the V gene TRBV12-3 or TRBV12-4; no firm D call. V shed 5 bases and J shed 1 base, with 11 bases lying between them. The CDR3 is 14 residues long. CDR3 protein: CASSLRPKNTEAFF. The CDR3 DNA reads TGTGCCAGCAGTCTTCGTCCCAAGAACACTGAAGCTTTCTTT.

The rearrangement uses TRBV4-2 and TRBJ1-4, with 11 positions matching TRBD1. The CDR3 extends over 15 amino acids. V trimming: 5 bases; J trimming: 8 bases; junction bases outside the gene matches: 7. Per germline, CDR1 LGHNA and CDR2 YNFKEQ. The CDR3 DNA sequence: TGTGCCAGCAGCGGAAGGACAGGGGGCCTGGAAAAACTGTTTTTT. Encoded protein: CASSGRTGGLEKLFF.

The J gene is TRBJ2-3, the V gene TRBV20-1, with 9 bases aligning to TRBD2. The CDR3 contains 15 residues. The germline gives CDR1 DFQATT, CDR2 SNEGSKA (reference sequence). With 0 bases clipped from V and 3 bases from J, the junction kept 4 bases outside the gene matches. CDR3 sequence reads: CSAREPGLATDTQYF. CDR3 in DNA: TGCAGTGCTAGAGAACCGGGACTAGCAACAGATACGCAGTATTTT.

This clonotype appeared many times. The chain couples TRBV7-6 to TRBJ1-1, with TRBD1 as a possible D gene (6 bases). Germline CDR1 is SGHVS and CDR2 is FNYEAQ. The CDR3 sequence is 13 residues long. Trimming shortened V by 0 bases and J by 7 bases, and 9 bases separated the two germline ends. This CDR3 is CASSLAGGGEAFF. In nucleotides, the CDR3 is TGTGCCAGCAGCTTAGCCGGGGGCGGTGAAGCTTTCTTT.

The chain uses TRBV3-1 and TRBJ2-6; D might be TRBD1 (5 bases). CDR3 length equals 15 residues. Germline V gene data show CDR1 as LGHDT and CDR2 as YNNKEL (reference sequence). The ends were cut back, 6 bases at V and 0 bases at J, with 9 bases in the middle. CDR3: CASSRDSSGANVLTF. CDR3 nucleotide sequence: TGTGCCAGCAGTCGTGACAGCTCTGGGGCCAACGTCCTGACTTTC.

The rearrangement uses TRBV18 and TRBJ1-4; no reliable D call. This CDR3 is built from 15 residues. Germline CDR1 is KGHSH and CDR2 is LQKENI. V gave up 3 bases and J gave up 3 bases, with 11 bases separating them. The chain's CDR3 is CASSPGFGPNEKLFF. The CDR3 DNA reads as TGTGCCAGCTCACCTGGATTCGGCCCTAATGAAAAACTGTTTTTT.

This clonotype was counted many times. The chain couples TRBV4-1 to TRBJ1-3; possibly TRBD1 for D (6 bases). Trimming took 6 bases from V and 0 from J, leaving 15 bases between them. Germline V lookup: CDR1 MGHRA, CDR2 YSYEKL. This CDR3 is built from 16 residues. CDR3 bases: TGCGCCAGCAGGAAGACAGGAGATCACTCTGGAAACACCATATATTTT. Its translation is CASRKTGDHSGNTIYF.

This clonotype was seen a few times. The chain is built from TRBV7-8 and TRBJ2-5; D is ambiguous. Germline values: CDR1 SGHVS, CDR2 FQNEAQ. V was pared by 4 bases and J by 4 bases, with 7 bases between. The CDR3 is 12 amino acids. The CDR3 region is CASSSTSETQYF. CDR3 nucleotide sequence: TGTGCCAGCAGCTCTACTTCAGAGACCCAGTACTTC.

This clonotype came up many times. This chain uses TRBV6-6 with TRBJ2-6; D may be TRBD2 (6 bases). With 6 bases removed from V and 0 bases from J, the gap between germline ends came to 9 bases. Per germline, CDR1 MNHNY and CDR2 SVGAGI (reference sequence). This CDR3 contains 15 residues. The CDR3 sequence: CASRVSGSGANVLTF. The CDR3, as DNA: TGTGCCAGCAGAGTTAGCGGCTCTGGGGCCAACGTCCTGACTTTC.

This clonotype was counted between two and nine times. This CDR3 is CASSLRSVETQYF. CDR3 sequence (DNA): TGTGCCAGCAGTTTGAGGTCGGTGGAGACCCAGTACTTC. The chain is built from TRBV28 and TRBJ2-5; unclear D gene. Trimming pared 3 bases from V and 5 bases from J, leaving 10 bases between. CDR1 is MDHEN and CDR2 is SYDVKM in the germline V gene. CDR3 size: 13 residues.